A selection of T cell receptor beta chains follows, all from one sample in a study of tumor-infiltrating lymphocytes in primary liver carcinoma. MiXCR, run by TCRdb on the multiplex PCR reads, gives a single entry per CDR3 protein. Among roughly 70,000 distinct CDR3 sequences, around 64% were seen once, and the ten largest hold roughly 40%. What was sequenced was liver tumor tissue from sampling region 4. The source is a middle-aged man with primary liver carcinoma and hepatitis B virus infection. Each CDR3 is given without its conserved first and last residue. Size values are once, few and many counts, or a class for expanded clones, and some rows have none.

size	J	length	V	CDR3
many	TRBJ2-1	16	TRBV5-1	ASSLDAGSGRSYNEQF
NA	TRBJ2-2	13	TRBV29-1	SVGTGAANTGELF
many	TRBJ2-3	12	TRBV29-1	SVAVTGSTDTQY
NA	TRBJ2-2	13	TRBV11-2	AGRFAGSNTGELF
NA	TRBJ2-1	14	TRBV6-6	ASRPYIESCYNERF
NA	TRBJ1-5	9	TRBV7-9	ASRHGQPQH
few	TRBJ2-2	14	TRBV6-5	ASSSLSGRTTGELF
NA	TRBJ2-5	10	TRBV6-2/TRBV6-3	ASSNSHETQY
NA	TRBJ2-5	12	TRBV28	ASSQLAGVRTQY
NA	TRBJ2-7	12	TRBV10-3	AISCGQNLYEQY
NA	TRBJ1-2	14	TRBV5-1	ASSSWTGRSTRGHT
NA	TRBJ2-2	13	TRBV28	ACSLFGAGPGELF
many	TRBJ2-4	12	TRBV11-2	ASSSGTGDNIQY
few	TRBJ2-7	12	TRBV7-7	ATSRGTEGGEQY
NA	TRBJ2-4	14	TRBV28	ASSTYRTKAKNIQY
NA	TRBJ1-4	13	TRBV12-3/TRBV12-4	ASSLSRGLREKLF
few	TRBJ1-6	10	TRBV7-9	ASSGPNSPLH
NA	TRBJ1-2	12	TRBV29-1	SVSWQSGPYGYT
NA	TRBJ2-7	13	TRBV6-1	VSSEFVGASAKQY
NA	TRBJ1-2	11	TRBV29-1	SVRSGCAYGYT
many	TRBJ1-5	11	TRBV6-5	ASRKFSNQPQH
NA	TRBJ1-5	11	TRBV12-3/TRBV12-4	ASTSYTDQPQH
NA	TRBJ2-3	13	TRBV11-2	ASSLPGQGPDMQY
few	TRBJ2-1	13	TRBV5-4	ASSLDASSYNEQF
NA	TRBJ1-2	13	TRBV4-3	ASSQYRGVLYGYT
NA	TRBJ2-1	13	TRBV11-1	VSSLTSVHNIEQF